This T cell receptor beta chain emerged from a study of T cell responses to AZD1222 COVID-19 vaccine. General study findings and limits: Clonal diversity may have been underestimated in mostly white British donors. Seropositive at baseline were only a handful of AZD1222 recipients.

On this clone itself: As yet, its antigen is unknown. This CDR3 is also generated by other DNA sequences in the sample.

Some clones are missing from TCRdb's copy, which holds only in-frame ones; the method was immunoSEQ multiplex PCR. There are approximately 190,000 clones in the sample; roughly 91% occur only once, and roughly 0.99% lies in the top ten. This clonotype originated in an adult in good health. Sequencing used peripheral blood, obtained on day 0 of AZD1222 vaccination.

In nucleotides, the CDR3 is TGTGCCAGCAGCCAAGATCGAGAGACCCAGTACTTC. It codes for CASSQDRETQYF. The rearrangement joins TRBV3-1 (or the pseudogene TRBV3-2) to TRBJ2-5; D unclear. The CDR3 extends over 12 amino acids. The germline V gene encodes CDR1 LGHDT and CDR2 YNNKEL (reference sequence). Trimming took off 0 bases at V and 4 bases at J, with 3 bases between the two ends.